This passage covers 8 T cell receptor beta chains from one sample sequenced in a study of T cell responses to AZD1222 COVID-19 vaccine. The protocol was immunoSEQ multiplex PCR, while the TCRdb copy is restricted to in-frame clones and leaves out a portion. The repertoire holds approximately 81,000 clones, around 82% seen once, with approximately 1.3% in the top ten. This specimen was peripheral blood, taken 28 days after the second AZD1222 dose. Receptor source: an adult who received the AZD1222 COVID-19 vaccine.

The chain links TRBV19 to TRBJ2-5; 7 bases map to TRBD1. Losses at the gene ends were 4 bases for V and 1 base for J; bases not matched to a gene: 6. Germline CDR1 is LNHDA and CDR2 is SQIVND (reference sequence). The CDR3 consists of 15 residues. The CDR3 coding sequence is TGTGCCAGTAGTACTCGACAGGGAAGCCAAGAGACCCAGTACTTC. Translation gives CASSTRQGSQETQYF.

CDR3 in DNA: TGTGCCAGAAGAGGGCGTGGACAGGGTAAAAGAGAGACCCAGTACTTC. Translation gives CARRGRGQGKRETQYF. The chain links TRBV27 to TRBJ2-5; 8 bases map to TRBD1. Losses at the gene ends were 9 bases for V and 4 bases for J; bases not matched to a gene: 16. This CDR3 spans 16 amino acids. Germline V gene lookup returns CDR1 MNHEY and CDR2 SMNVEV (reference sequence).

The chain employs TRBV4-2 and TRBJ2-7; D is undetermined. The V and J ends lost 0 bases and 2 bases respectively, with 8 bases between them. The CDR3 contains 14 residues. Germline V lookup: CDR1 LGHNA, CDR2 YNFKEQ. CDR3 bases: TGTGCCAGCAGCCAAGAGTCCAGACCCTACGAGCAGTACTTC. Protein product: CASSQESRPYEQYF.

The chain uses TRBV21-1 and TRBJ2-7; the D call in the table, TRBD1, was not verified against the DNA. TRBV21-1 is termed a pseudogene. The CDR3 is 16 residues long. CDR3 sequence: CASSLGGRGNVYEQYF. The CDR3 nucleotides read TGTGCCAGCAGCCTCGGAGGCAGGGGTAATGTCTACGAGCAGTACTTC.

DNA of the CDR3: TGTGCCTGGAGCCCGGGACAGGGGGGAGGTGGCTACACCTTC. This encodes CAWSPGQGGGGYTF. J is TRBJ1-2 and V is TRBV30; 11 nucleotides line up with TRBD1. Germline trimming cut 3 bases from V and 7 bases from J; bases unmatched to any gene: 7. This CDR3 is 14 amino acids long. Germline V gene data show CDR1 as GTSNPN and CDR2 as SVGIG (reference sequence).

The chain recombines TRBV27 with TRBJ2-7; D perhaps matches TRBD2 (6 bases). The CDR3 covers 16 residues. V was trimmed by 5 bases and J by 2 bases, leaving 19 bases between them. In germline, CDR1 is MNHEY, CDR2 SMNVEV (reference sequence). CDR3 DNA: TGTGCCAGCAGTCCCCGCGGGACTTCTCTTACCTACGAGCAGTACTTC. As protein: CASSPRGTSLTYEQYF.

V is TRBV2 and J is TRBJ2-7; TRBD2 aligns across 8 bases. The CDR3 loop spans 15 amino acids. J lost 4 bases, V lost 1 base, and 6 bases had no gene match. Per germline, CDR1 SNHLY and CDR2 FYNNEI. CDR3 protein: CASSEVAGFGYEQYF. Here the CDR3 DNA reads TGTGCCAGCAGTGAAGTAGCGGGATTTGGGTACGAGCAGTACTTC.

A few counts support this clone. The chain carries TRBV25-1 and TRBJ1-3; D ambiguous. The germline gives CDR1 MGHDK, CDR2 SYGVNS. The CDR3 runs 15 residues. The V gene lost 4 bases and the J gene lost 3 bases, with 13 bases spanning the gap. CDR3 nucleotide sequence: TGTGCCAGCAGTGTCGACGGCGACTTTGGAAACACCATATATTTT. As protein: CASSVDGDFGNTIYF.